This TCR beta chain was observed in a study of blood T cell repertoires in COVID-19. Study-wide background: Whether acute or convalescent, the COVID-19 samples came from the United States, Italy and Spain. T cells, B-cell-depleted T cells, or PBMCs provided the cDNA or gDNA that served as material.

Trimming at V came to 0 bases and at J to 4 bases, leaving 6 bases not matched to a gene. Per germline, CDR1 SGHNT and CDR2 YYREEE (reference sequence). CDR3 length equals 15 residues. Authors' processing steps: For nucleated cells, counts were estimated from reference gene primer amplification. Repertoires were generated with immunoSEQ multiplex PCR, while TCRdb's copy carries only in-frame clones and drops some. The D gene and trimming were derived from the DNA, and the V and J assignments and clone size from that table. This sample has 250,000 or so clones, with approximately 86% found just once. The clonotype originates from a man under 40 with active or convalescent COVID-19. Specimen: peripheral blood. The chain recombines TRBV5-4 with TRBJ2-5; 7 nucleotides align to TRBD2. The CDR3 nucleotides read TGTGCCAGCAGCTTGGGGTTATGGGGGGGAGAGACCCAGTACTTC. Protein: CASSLGLWGGETQYF.